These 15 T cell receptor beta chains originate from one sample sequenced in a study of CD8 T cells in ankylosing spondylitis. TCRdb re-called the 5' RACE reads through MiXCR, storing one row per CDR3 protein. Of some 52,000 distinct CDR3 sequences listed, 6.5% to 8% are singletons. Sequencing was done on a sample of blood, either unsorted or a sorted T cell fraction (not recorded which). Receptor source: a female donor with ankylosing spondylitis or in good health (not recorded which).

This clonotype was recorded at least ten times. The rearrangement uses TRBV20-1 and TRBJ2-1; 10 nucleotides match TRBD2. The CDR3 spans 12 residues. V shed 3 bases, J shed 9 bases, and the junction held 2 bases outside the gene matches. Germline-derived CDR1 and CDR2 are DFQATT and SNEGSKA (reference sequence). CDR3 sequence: CSASRLAGEQFF. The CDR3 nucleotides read TGCAGTGCTAGCAGACTAGCGGGTGAGCAGTTCTTC.

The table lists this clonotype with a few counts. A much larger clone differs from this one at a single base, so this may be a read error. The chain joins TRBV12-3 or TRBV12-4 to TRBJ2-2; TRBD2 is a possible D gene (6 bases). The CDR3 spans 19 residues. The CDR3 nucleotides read TGTGCCATCAGTGCGGGAAAAACTGTGGGTTTCGCGAACACCGGGGAGCTGTTTTTT. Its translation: CAISAGKTVGFANTGELFF.

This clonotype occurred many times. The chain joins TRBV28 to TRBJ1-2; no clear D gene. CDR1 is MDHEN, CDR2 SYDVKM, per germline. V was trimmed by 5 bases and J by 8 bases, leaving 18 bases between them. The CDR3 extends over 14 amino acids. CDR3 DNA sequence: TGTGCCAGCAGTACCGCACGGGCCGATATGGGCTACACCTTC. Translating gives CASSTARADMGYTF.

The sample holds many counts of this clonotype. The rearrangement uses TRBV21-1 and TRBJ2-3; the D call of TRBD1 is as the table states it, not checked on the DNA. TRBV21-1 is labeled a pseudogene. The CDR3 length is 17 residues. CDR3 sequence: CASSKVGADQSTDTQYF. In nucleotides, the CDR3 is TGTGCCAGCAGCAAAGTAGGGGCGGATCAAAGCACAGATACGCAGTATTTT.

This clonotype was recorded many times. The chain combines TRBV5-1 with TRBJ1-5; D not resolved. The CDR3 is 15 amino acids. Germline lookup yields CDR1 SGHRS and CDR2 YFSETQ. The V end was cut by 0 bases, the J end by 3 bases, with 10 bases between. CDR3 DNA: TGCGCCAGCAGCTTGGCCCCGACGGACAATCAGCCCCAGCATTTT. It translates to CASSLAPTDNQPQHF.

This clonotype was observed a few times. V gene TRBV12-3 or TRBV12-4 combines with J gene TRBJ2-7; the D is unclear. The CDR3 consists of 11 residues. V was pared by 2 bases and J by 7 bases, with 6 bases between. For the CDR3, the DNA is TGTGCCAGCAGTTTAATTCTTGAGCAGTACGTC. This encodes CASSLILEQYV.

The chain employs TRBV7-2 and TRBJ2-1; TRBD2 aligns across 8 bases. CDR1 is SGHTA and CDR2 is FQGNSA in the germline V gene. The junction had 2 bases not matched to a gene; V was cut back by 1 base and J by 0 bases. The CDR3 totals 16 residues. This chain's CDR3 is CASSLGSGDSYNEQFF. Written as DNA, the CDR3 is TGTGCCAGCAGCTTAGGTAGCGGGGACTCCTACAATGAGCAGTTCTTC.

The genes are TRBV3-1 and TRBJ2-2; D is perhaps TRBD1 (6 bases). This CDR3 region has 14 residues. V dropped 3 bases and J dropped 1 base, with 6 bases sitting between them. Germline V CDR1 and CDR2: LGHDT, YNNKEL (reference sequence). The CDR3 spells CASSQGQNTGELFF. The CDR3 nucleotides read TGTGCCAGCAGCCAGGGACAGAACACCGGGGAGCTGTTTTTT. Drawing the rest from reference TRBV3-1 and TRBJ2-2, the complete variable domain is DTAVSQTPKYLVTQMGNDKSIKCEQNLGHDTMYWYKQDSKKFLKIMFSYNNKELIINETVPNRFSPKSPDKAHLNLHINSLELGDSAVYFCASSQGQNTGELFFGEGSRLTVL.

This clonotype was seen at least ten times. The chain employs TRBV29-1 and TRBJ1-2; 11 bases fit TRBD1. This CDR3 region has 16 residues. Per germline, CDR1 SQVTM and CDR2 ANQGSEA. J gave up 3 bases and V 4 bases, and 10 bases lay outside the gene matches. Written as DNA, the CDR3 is TGCAGCGTTGGCCCTACGGACAGGGGGCAAGACTATGGCTACACCTTC. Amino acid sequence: CSVGPTDRGQDYGYTF.

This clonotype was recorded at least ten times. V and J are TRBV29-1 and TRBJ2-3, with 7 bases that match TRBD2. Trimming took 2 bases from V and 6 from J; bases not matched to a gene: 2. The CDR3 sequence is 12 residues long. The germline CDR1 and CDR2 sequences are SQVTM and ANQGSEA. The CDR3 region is CSVETSEDTQYF. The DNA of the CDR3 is TGCAGCGTTGAAACTAGCGAGGATACGCAGTATTTT.

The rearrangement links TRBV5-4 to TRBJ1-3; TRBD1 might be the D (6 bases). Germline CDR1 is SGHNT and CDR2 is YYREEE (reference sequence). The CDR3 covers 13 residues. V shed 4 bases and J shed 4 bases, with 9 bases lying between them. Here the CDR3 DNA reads TGTGCCAGCAGCATTACAGGGGGAAACACCATATATTTT. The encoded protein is CASSITGGNTIYF. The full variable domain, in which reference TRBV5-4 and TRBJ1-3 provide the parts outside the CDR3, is ETGVTQSPTHLIKTRGQQVTLRCSSQSGHNTVSWYQQALGQGPQFIFQYYREEENGRGNFPPRFSGLQFPNYSSELNVNALELDDSALYLCASSITGGNTIYFGEGSWLTVV.

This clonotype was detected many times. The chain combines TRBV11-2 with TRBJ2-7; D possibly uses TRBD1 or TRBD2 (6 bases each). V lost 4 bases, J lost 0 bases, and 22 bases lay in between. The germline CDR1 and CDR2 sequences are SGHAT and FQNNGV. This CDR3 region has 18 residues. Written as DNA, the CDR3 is TGTGCCAGCAGCTCCCGACTTGGCGGGACACGAAGCTCCTACGAGCAGTACTTC. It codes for CASSSRLGGTRSSYEQYF.

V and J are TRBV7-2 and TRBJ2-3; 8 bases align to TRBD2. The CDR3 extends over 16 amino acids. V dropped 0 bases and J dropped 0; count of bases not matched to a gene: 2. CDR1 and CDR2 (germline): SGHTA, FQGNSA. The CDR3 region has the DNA TGTGCCAGCAGCTTAGCGGCGGGGGGAAGCACAGATACGCAGTATTTT. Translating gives CASSLAAGGSTDTQYF. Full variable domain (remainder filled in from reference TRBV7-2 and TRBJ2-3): GAGVSQSPSNKVTEKGKDVELRCDPISGHTALYWYRQSLGQGLEFLIYFQGNSAPDKSGLPSDRFSAERTGGSVSTLTIQRTQQEDSAVYLCASSLAAGGSTDTQYFGPGTRLTVL.

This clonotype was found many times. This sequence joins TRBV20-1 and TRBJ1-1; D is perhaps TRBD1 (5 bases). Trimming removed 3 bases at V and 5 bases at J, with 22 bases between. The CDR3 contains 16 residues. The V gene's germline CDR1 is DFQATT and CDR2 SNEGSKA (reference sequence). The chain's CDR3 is CSASPPDRLIGTEAFF. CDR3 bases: TGCAGTGCTAGTCCCCCAGACAGACTAATAGGTACTGAAGCTTTCTTT.

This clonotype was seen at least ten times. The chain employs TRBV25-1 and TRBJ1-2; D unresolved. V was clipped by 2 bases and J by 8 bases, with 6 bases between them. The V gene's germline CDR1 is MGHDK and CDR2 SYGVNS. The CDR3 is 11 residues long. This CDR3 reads CASSERGGYTF. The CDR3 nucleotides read TGTGCCAGCAGTGAACGCGGGGGCTACACCTTC.